This is a list of T cell receptor beta chains from one sample in a study of blood T cell repertoires in COVID-19. Sequencing used immunoSEQ multiplex PCR; TCRdb keeps in-frame clones, though not all of them. This table holds some 150,000 clones, roughly 77% found once. Specimen: peripheral blood. These receptors were taken from a man in his sixties with acute or convalescent COVID-19. Both conserved end residues are part of each CDR3. Each record gives: D gene, V gene, J gene, clone size, CDR3 protein, CDR3 DNA. A D gene is named only where the DNA matches it firmly. Clone size appears in some rows only: once, few, many, or a class for an expanded clone.

TRBD2	TRBV6-2/TRBV6-3	TRBJ2-1	NA	CASSGGDGTSGYNEQFF	TGTGCCAGCAGCGGTGGGGACGGGACTAGCGGTTACAATGAGCAGTTCTTC
NA	TRBV6-5	TRBJ2-3	NA	CASRPTGPSTDTQYF	TGTGCCAGCAGGCCAACAGGACCTAGCACAGATACGCAGTATTTT
TRBD2	TRBV27	TRBJ2-7	NA	CASSLSSGSPYEQYF	TGTGCCAGCAGTTTGAGTAGCGGGAGCCCCTACGAGCAGTACTTC
NA	TRBV4-2	TRBJ2-3	NA	CASSQDLGEGADTQYF	TGTGCCAGCAGCCAAGATTTGGGGGAGGGGGCAGATACGCAGTATTTT
TRBD1	TRBV28	TRBJ1-2	NA	CASSSPTGGFWGYTF	TGTGCCAGCAGCTCCCCGACAGGGGGGTTCTGGGGCTACACCTTC
TRBD2	TRBV7-4	TRBJ2-7	NA	CASSPSGTSDSYEQYF	TGTGCCAGCAGCCCCTCCGGGACTAGCGACTCCTACGAGCAGTACTTC
NA	TRBV4-1	TRBJ2-7	NA	CASSQAIGVYEQYF	TGCGCCAGCAGCCAAGCAATAGGGGTCTACGAGCAGTACTTC
NA	TRBV19	TRBJ2-5	once	CASSITREETQYF	TGTGCCAGTAGTATTACCAGGGAAGAGACCCAGTACTTC
NA	TRBV5-8	TRBJ1-6	NA	CASSSMQSPLHF	TGTGCCAGCAGCTCGATGCAGTCACCCCTCCACTTT
TRBD1	TRBV5-1	TRBJ1-2	NA	CASSSSTGDGYTF	TGCGCCAGCAGCTCTTCGACAGGGGATGGCTACACCTTC
TRBD1	TRBV5-1	TRBJ1-6	NA	CASSLGEGANSPLHF	TGCGCCAGCAGCTTGGGAGAGGGGGCGAATTCACCCCTCCACTTT
NA	TRBV6-2/TRBV6-3	TRBJ2-5	NA	CASSYTEETQYF	TGTGCCAGCAGTTATACGGAGGAGACCCAGTACTTC
TRBD2	TRBV5-8	TRBJ2-1	NA	CASTLGGSSYNEQFF	TGTGCCAGCACCCTGGGGGGGAGCTCCTACAATGAGCAGTTCTTC
NA	TRBV27	TRBJ2-2	NA	CASSSQGTLNTGELFF	TGTGCCAGCAGTTCCCAAGGGACACTTAACACCGGGGAGCTGTTTTTT
NA	TRBV2	TRBJ1-1	NA	CASRSRRELMNTEAFF	TGTGCCAGCAGATCCCGGAGGGAACTTATGAACACTGAAGCTTTCTTT
NA	TRBV28	TRBJ2-7	few	CASSLYRTPGYEQYF	TGTGCCAGCAGTTTATACAGGACCCCCGGCTACGAGCAGTACTTC
TRBD1	TRBV10-3	TRBJ2-7	NA	CAIGTATGEQYF	TGTGCCATTGGGACAGCGACCGGCGAGCAGTACTTC
TRBD2	TRBV7-3	TRBJ2-3	NA	CASSTGLAGDTQYF	TGTGCCAGCAGCACGGGACTAGCGGGGGATACGCAGTATTTT
TRBD1	TRBV6-1	TRBJ1-1	once	CASSEALGTGQRSFF	TGTGCCAGCAGTGAAGCGCTGGGGACAGGTCAGAGATCTTTCTTT
TRBD2	TRBV19	TRBJ2-1	NA	CASTTGVWTSGSRYNEQFF	TGTGCCAGTACAACTGGGGTTTGGACTAGCGGGAGTAGATACAATGAGCAGTTCTTC
TRBD2	TRBV5-5	TRBJ2-6	NA	CASRSGLAGAPSGANVLTF	TGTGCCAGCAGGTCGGGACTAGCGGGAGCCCCCTCTGGGGCCAACGTCCTGACTTTC
TRBD2	TRBV25-1	TRBJ2-7	NA	CASSAGLAGNEQYF	TGTGCCAGCAGTGCGGGACTAGCGGGAAACGAGCAGTACTTC
TRBD1	TRBV19	TRBJ2-7	NA	CASSPRQGAYEQYF	TGTGCCAGTAGTCCCCGACAGGGGGCCTACGAGCAGTACTTC
NA	TRBV5-1	TRBJ2-3	NA	CASSLAAAGTSTDTQYF	TGCGCCAGCAGCTTGGCCGCAGCGGGCACTAGCACAGATACGCAGTATTTT
NA	TRBV4-2	TRBJ2-3	NA	CASSQRAGRVSTDTQYF	TGTGCCAGCAGCCAACGGGCGGGGCGGGTGAGCACAGATACGCAGTATTTT
NA	TRBV28	TRBJ2-7	NA	CASILGATYEQYF	TGTGCCAGCATCTTAGGGGCCACCTACGAGCAGTACTTC
NA	TRBV10-3	TRBJ1-1	NA	CAISESGLKAFF	TGTGCCATCAGTGAGTCGGGGCTCAAAGCTTTCTTT
TRBD2	TRBV6-6	TRBJ2-7	NA	CASSLPGGYYEQYF	TGTGCCAGCAGTCTACCGGGAGGATACTACGAGCAGTACTTC
TRBD1	TRBV19	TRBJ2-5	NA	CASTDRAVQETQYF	TGTGCCAGTACCGACAGGGCGGTACAAGAGACCCAGTACTTC
NA	TRBV3-1/TRBV3-2	TRBJ2-1	NA	CASSRELTGYNEQFF	TGTGCCAGCAGCCGAGAGTTAACAGGTTACAATGAGCAGTTCTTC
TRBD2	TRBV28	TRBJ2-5	NA	CASRRKAGGPQRTQYF	TGTGCCAGCAGGCGGAAAGCGGGAGGACCCCAACGGACCCAGTACTTC
NA	TRBV3-1/TRBV3-2	TRBJ1-1	NA	CASSQGGQTEAFF	TGTGCCAGCAGCCAAGGAGGTCAAACTGAAGCTTTCTTT
NA	TRBV12-3/TRBV12-4	TRBJ2-1	NA	CASSSRDYNEQFF	TGTGCCAGCAGTTCTCGGGACTACAATGAGCAGTTCTTC
TRBD2	TRBV7-9	TRBJ2-7	NA	CASSLEGGSLVQYF	TGTGCCAGCAGCTTAGAAGGCGGGAGCCTCGTGCAGTACTTC
NA	TRBV27	TRBJ1-3	NA	CASLSPIYF	TGTGCCAGCCTTTCTCCCATATATTTT
NA	TRBV23-1	TRBJ1-3	NA	CASRTVGNTIYF	TGCGCCAGCAGGACAGTTGGAAACACCATATATTTT
NA	TRBV11-3	TRBJ2-1	few	CASSLSGEYNEQFF	TGTGCCAGCAGCCTTAGCGGAGAATACAATGAGCAGTTCTTC
NA	TRBV28	TRBJ2-1	NA	CASSLDTPKEQFF	TGTGCCAGCAGTTTGGACACTCCGAAGGAGCAGTTCTTC
TRBD1	TRBV7-3	TRBJ2-7	NA	CASSLRDRGYEQYF	TGTGCCAGCAGCTTAAGGGACAGGGGCTACGAGCAGTACTTC
TRBD1	TRBV29-1	TRBJ1-5	NA	CSVGKTGPDQPQHF	TGCAGCGTTGGAAAGACAGGGCCCGATCAGCCCCAGCATTTT
TRBD1	TRBV5-7	TRBJ2-2	once	CASSWTGGEVTGELFF	TGTGCCAGCAGCTGGACAGGGGGAGAGGTCACCGGGGAGCTGTTTTTT
TRBD1	TRBV6-5	TRBJ2-3	NA	CASSYSRTGIDTQYF	TGTGCCAGCAGTTACTCGCGGACAGGGATCGATACGCAGTATTTT
NA	TRBV28	TRBJ2-2	NA	CASSSGQNTGELFF	TGTGCCAGCAGTTCGGGACAGAACACCGGGGAGCTGTTTTTT
TRBD1	TRBV30	TRBJ2-1	once	CAWGAGQGKYNEQFF	TGTGCCTGGGGTGCGGGACAGGGGAAATACAATGAGCAGTTCTTC
NA	TRBV5-1	TRBJ2-3	NA	CASSSNGADTQYF	TGCGCCAGCAGCTCGAATGGGGCGGATACGCAGTATTTT
NA	TRBV5-4	TRBJ2-3	NA	CASSLQGSTDTQYF	TGTGCCAGCAGCCTGCAGGGGAGTACAGATACGCAGTATTTT
TRBD2	TRBV11-2	TRBJ2-1	few	CASSLGTSGRLNEQFF	TGTGCCAGCAGCTTAGGGACTAGCGGGAGGTTGAATGAGCAGTTCTTC
TRBD2	TRBV28	TRBJ2-1	NA	CASSSVLTSGRVNEQFF	TGTGCCAGCAGTTCCGTCTTGACTAGCGGGAGGGTAAATGAGCAGTTCTTC